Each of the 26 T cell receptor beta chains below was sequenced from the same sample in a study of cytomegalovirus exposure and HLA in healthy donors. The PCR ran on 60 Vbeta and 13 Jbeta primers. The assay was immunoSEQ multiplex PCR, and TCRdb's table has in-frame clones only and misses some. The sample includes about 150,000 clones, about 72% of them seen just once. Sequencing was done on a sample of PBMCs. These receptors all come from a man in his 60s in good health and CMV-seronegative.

The CDR3 reads CAISVTGMDGGELFF. CDR3 nucleotides: TGTGCCATCAGTGTAACAGGGATGGATGGCGGGGAGCTGTTTTTT. This sequence joins TRBV10-3 and TRBJ2-2, with D possibly TRBD1 on 6 matching bases. CDR1 ENHRY and CDR2 SYGVKD come from the germline V gene. This CDR3 has 15 residues. Between the trimmed V and J ends, which lost 4 bases and 7 bases, there was a span of 16 bases.

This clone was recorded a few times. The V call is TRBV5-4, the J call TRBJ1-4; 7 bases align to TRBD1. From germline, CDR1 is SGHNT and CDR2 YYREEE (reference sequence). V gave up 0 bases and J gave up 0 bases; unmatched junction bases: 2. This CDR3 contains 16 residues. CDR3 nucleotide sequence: TGTGCCAGCAGCTTGGCTCAGGGGGCAACTAATGAAAAACTGTTTTTT. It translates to CASSLAQGATNEKLFF.

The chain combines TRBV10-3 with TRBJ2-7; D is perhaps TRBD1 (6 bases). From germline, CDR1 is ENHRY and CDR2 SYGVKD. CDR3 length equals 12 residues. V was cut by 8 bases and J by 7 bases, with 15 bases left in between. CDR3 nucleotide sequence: TGTGCCATCCGACAGGCTTCTGGAGAGCAGTACTTC. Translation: CAIRQASGEQYF.

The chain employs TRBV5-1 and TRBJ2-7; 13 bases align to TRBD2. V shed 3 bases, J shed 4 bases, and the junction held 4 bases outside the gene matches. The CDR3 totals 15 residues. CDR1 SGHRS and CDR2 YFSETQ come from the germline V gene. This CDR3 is CASSYGLAGVYEQYF. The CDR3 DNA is TGCGCCAGCAGCTACGGACTAGCGGGAGTATACGAGCAGTACTTC.

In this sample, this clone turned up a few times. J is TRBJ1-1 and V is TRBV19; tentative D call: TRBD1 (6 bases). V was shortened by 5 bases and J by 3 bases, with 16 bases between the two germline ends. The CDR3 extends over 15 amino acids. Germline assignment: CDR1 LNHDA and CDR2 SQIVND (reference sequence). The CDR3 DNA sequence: TGTGCCAGTAGTCCCCTGAGGGCAGGGGACACTGAAGCTTTCTTT. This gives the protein CASSPLRAGDTEAFF.

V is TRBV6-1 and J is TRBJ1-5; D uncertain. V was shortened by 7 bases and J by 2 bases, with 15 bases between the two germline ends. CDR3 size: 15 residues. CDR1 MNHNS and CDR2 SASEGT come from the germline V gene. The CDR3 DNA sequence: TGTGCCAGCACCTGGACCCGGGAGGGCAATCAGCCCCAGCATTTT. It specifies CASTWTREGNQPQHF.

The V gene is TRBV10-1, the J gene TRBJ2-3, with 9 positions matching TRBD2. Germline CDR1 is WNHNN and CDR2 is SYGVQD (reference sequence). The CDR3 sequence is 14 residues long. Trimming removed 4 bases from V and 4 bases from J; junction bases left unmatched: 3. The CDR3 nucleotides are TGCGCCAGCAGTGCTAGCGGGATGGCAGATACGCAGTATTTT. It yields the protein CASSASGMADTQYF.

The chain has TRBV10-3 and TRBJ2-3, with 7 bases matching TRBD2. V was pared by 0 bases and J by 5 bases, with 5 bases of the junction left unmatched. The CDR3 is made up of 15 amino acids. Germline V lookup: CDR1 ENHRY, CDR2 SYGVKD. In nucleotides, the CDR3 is TGTGCCATCAGTGAGTCGAAACTAGCGATAGATACGCAGTATTTT. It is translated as CAISESKLAIDTQYF.

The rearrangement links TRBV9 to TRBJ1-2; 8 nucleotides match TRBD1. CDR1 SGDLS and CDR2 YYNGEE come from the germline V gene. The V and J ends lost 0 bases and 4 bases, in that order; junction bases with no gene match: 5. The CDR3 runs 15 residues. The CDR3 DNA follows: TGTGCCAGCAGCGTAGGTCAGGGGGCTGGCTATGGCTACACCTTC. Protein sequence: CASSVGQGAGYGYTF.

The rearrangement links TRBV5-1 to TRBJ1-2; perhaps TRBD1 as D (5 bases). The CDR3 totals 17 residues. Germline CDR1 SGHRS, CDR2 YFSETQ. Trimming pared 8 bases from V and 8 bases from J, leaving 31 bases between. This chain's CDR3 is CASQPTGGSGTSGGYTF. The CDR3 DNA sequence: TGCGCCAGTCAGCCCACGGGGGGTAGCGGGACGAGTGGAGGCTACACCTTC.

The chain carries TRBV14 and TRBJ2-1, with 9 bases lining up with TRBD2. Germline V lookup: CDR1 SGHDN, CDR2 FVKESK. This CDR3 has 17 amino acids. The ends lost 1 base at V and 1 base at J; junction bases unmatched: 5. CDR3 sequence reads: CASSQVKAGGSYNEQFF. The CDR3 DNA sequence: TGTGCCAGCAGCCAAGTAAAAGCGGGAGGTTCCTACAATGAGCAGTTCTTC.

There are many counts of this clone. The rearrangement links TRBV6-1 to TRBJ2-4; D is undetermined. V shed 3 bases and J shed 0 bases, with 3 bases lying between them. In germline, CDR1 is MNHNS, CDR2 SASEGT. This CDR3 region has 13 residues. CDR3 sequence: CASSEAAKNIQYF. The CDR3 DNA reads TGTGCCAGCAGTGAGGCAGCCAAAAACATTCAGTACTTC.

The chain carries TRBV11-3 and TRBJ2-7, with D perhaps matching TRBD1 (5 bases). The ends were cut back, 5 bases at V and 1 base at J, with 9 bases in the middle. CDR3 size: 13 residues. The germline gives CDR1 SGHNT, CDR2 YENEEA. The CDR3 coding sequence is TGTGCCAGCAGCGAACAGGAGTCCTACGAGCAGTACTTC. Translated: CASSEQESYEQYF.

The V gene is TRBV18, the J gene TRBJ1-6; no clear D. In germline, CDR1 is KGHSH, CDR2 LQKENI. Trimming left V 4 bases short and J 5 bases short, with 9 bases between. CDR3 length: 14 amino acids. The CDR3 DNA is TGTGCCAGCTCACAGAACAGCAATAATTCACCCCTCCACTTT. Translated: CASSQNSNNSPLHF.

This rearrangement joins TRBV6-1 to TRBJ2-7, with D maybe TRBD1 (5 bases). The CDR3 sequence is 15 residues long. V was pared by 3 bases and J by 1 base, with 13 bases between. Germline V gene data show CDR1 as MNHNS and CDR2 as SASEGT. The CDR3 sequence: CASSDRGQGSYEQYF. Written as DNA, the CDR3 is TGTGCCAGCAGTGATAGGGGTCAGGGTTCCTACGAGCAGTACTTC.

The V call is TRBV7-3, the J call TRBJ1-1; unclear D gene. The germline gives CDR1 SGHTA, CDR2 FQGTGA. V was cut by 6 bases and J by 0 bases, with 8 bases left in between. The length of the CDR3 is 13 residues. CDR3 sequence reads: CASRHFMNTEAFF. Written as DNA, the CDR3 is TGTGCCAGCAGGCACTTTATGAACACTGAAGCTTTCTTT.

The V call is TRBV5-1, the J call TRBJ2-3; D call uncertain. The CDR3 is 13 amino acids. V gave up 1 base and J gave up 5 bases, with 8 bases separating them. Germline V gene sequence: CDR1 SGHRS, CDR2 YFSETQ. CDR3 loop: CASSLSNQDTQYF. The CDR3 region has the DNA TGCGCCAGCAGCTTGTCTAATCAAGATACGCAGTATTTT. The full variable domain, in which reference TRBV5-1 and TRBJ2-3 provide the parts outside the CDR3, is KAGVTQTPRYLIKTRGQQVTLSCSPISGHRSVSWYQQTPGQGLQFLFEYFSETQRNKGNFPGRFSGRQFSNSRSEMNVSTLELGDSALYLCASSLSNQDTQYFGPGTRLTVL.

The CDR3 nucleotides are TGCGCCAGCGGGATTGGTACAGGGTCAGAAGCTTTCTTT. The encoded protein is CASGIGTGSEAFF. This chain joins TRBV5-1 and TRBJ1-1; D is perhaps TRBD1 (6 bases). CDR1 is SGHRS and CDR2 is YFSETQ in the germline V gene. This CDR3 spans 13 amino acids. The germline V and J ends were trimmed by 7 bases and 8 bases, with 18 bases remaining between them. Looking up the rest from reference TRBV5-1 and TRBJ1-1 gives the full variable domain: KAGVTQTPRYLIKTRGQQVTLSCSPISGHRSVSWYQQTPGQGLQFLFEYFSETQRNKGNFPGRFSGRQFSNSRSEMNVSTLELGDSALYLCASGIGTGSEAFFGQGTRLTVV.

This CDR3 is CASSLSLQENYGYTF. As DNA, the CDR3 is TGTGCCAGCAGTCTTTCGCTACAGGAGAACTATGGCTACACCTTC. The chain is built from TRBV7-2 and TRBJ1-2; tentative D call: TRBD1 (5 bases). Germline V gene data show CDR1 as SGHTA and CDR2 as FQGNSA. V was clipped by 6 bases and J by 2 bases, with 16 bases between them. There are 15 residues in the CDR3.

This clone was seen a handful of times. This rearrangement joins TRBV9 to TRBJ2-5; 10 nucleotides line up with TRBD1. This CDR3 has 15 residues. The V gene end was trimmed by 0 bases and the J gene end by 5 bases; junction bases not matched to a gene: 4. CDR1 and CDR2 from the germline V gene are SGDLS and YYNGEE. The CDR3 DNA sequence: TGTGCCAGCAGCGTAGGGGGACAGGGGATGGAGACCCAGTACTTC. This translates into CASSVGGQGMETQYF.

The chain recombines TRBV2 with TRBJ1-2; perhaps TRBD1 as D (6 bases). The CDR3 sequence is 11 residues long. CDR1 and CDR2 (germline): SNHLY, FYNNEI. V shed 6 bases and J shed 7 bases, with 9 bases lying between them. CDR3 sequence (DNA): TGTGCCAGCAGCCACAGGGTTGGCTACACCTTC. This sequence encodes CASSHRVGYTF.

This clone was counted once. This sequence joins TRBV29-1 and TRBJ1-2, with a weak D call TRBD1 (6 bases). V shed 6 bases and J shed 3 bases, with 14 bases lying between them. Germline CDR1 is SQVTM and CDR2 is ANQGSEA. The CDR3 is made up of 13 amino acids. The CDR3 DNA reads TGCAGCGTCCCAGGGGTTTCGGACTATGGCTACACCTTC. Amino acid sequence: CSVPGVSDYGYTF.

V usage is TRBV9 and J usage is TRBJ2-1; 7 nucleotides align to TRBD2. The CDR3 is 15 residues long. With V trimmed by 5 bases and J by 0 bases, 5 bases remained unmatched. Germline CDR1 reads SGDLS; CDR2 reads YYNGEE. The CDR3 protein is CASSLAASSYNEQFF. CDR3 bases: TGTGCCAGCAGTCTAGCGGCCAGCTCCTACAATGAGCAGTTCTTC.

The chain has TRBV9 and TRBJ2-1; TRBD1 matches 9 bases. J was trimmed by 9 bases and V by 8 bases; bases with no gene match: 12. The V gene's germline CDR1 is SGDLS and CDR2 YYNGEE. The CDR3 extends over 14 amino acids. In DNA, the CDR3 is TGTGCCAGTTCCTCCGGGACAGGGTTAGGTGAGCAGTTCTTC. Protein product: CASSSGTGLGEQFF.

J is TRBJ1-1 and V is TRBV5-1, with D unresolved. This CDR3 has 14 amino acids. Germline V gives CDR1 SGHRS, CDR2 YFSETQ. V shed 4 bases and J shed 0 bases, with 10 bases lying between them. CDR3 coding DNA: TGCGCCAGCAGCAACGACGGGATGAACACTGAAGCTTTCTTT. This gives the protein CASSNDGMNTEAFF.

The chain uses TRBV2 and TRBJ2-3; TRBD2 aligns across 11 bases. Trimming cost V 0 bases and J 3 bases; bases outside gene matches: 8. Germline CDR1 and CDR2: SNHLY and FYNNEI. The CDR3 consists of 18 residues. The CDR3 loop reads CASSEALQLAGETDTQYF. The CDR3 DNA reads TGTGCCAGCAGTGAAGCGCTTCAACTAGCGGGAGAAACAGATACGCAGTATTTT.